This TCR beta chain emerged from a study of blood T cell repertoires in COVID-19. Whole-study context: The United States, Italy and Spain provided the acute and convalescent COVID-19 samples. PBMCs, B-cell-depleted T cells, or T cells provided the cDNA or gDNA that made up the material.

In Seattle, patients joined the study during active infection and were tracked longitudinally. The method was immunoSEQ multiplex PCR; TCRdb's version includes in-frame clones alone and lacks a portion of them. The sample carries 430,000 or so clones, over 85% recorded once. The CDR3 consists of 13 residues. Per the germline V gene, CDR1 is MGHRA and CDR2 is YSYEKL. Trimming pared 4 bases from V and 0 bases from J, leaving 6 bases between. V gene TRBV4-1 combines with J gene TRBJ1-1, with D uncertain. Sequencing used peripheral blood. This clonotype was sampled from a man younger than 30 with COVID-19, enrolled during active disease. CDR3 in DNA: TGCGCCAGCAGCCCCCCTATGAACACTGAAGCTTTCTTT. Encoded protein: CASSPPMNTEAFF.